The source of this T cell receptor beta chain is a study of T cells in Graves' hyperthyroidism and ophthalmopathy. Using RNA transcripts as the source, TCR beta CDR3 regions were amplified. HTBI primers were employed in a first-round RT-PCR of the TCR CDR3. TCRdb used MiXCR to reprocess the multiplex PCR reads, holding one entry per CDR3 protein. The sample lists over 350,000 distinct CDR3 sequences, 14% to 15% occurring once. The ends lost 4 bases at V and 5 bases at J; junction bases unmatched: 8. Germline values: CDR1 SGHNT, CDR2 YENEEA. The CDR3 runs 14 residues. Ophthalmopathy cases met thresholds of Clinical Activity Score at least 3, NOSPECS grade at least 4 and duration under 3 months. Patients were excluded for uncontrolled infection, other autoimmune disease, pregnancy or lactation. Clinical symptoms, serum thyroxine and TRAb, thyroid ultrasound and orbital computed tomography were used for the diagnoses. The source of the PBMCs was 9.5 to 10 ml of fresh peripheral blood.

This clonotype was observed many times. V usage is TRBV11-3 and J usage is TRBJ2-7; 7 nucleotides agree with TRBD1. The sample taken for sequencing was blood. This TCR derives from a man aged 18 to 30 with Graves' ophthalmopathy. In DNA, the CDR3 is TGTGCCAGCAGCTCCCGGGACAGAGGCCACGAGCAGTACTTC. Its protein is CASSSRDRGHEQYF.